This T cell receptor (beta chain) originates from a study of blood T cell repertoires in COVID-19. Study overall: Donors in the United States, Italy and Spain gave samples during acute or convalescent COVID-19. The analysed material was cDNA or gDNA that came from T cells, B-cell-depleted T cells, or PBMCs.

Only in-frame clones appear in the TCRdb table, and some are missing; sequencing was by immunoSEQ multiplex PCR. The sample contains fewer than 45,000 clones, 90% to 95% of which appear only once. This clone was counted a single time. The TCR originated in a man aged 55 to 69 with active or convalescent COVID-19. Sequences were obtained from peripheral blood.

CDR3: CASSRTTLDRGNEKLFF. The CDR3 coding sequence is TGTGCCAGTAGTCGGACAACCTTGGACAGGGGAAATGAAAAACTGTTTTTT. V and J are TRBV19 and TRBJ1-4; 9 bases map to TRBD1. The CDR3 extends over 17 amino acids. With V trimmed by 5 bases and J by 5 bases, 12 bases remained unmatched. CDR1 LNHDA and CDR2 SQIVND come from the germline V gene (reference sequence).